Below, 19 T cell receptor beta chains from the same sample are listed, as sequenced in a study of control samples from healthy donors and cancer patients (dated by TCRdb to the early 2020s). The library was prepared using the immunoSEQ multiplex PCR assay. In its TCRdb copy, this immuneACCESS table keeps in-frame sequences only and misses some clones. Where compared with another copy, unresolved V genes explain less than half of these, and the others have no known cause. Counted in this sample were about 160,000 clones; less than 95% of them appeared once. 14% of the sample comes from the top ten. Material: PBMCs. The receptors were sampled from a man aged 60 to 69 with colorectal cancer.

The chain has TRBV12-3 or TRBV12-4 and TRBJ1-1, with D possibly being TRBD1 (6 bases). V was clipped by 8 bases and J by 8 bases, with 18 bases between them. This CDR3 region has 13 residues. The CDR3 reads CASGSQGVGEAFF. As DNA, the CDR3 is TGTGCCAGCGGATCACAGGGCGTAGGGGAAGCTTTCTTT.

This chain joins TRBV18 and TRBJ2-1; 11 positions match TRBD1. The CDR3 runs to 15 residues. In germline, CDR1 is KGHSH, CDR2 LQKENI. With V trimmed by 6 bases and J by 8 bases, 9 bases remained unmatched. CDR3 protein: CASSPRDRGDDEQFF. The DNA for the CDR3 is TGTGCCAGCTCCCCCCGGGACAGGGGGGACGATGAGCAGTTCTTC.

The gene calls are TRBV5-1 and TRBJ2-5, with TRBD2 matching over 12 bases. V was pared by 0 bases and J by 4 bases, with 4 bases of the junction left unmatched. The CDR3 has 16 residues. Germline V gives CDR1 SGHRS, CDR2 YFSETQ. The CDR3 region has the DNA TGCGCCAGCAGCTTGGGGAAGACTAGCGGGGGAGAGACCCAGTACTTC. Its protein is CASSLGKTSGGETQYF.

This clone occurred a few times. The CDR3 nucleotides read TGTGCCAGCAGCCCTAGGTGGAATCAGCCCCAGCATTTT. Translation gives CASSPRWNQPQHF. The chain recombines TRBV9 with TRBJ1-5; D is unresolved. V was shortened by 4 bases and J by 4 bases, with 9 bases between the two germline ends. CDR1 and CDR2 from the germline V gene are SGDLS and YYNGEE. This CDR3 contains 13 residues.

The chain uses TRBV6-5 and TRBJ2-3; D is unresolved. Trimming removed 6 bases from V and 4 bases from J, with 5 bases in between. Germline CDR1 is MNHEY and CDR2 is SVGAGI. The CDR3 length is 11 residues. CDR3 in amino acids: CASSLADTQYF. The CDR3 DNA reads TGTGCCAGCAGCCTCGCAGATACGCAGTATTTT.

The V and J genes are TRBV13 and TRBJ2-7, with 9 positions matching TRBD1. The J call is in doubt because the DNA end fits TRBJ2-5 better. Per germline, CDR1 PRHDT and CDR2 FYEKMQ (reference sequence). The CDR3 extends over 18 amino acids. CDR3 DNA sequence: TGTGCCAGCAGCCACCTCGGAGGCGACAGGGGGTCCCAAGAGACCCAGTACTTC. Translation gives CASSHLGGDRGSQETQYF.

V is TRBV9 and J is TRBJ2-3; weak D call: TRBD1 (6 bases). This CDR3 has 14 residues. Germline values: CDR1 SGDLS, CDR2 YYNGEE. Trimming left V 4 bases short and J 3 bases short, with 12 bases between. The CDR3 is CASSFPGTTDTQYF. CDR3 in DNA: TGTGCCAGCAGCTTCCCCGGGACAACAGATACGCAGTATTTT.

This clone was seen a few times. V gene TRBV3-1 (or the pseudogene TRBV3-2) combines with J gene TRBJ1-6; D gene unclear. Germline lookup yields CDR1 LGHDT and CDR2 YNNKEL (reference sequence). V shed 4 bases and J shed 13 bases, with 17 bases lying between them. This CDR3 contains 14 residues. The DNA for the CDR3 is TGTGCCAGCAGCCCCCCTCACCGGACCTCCCCCCTCCACTTT. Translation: CASSPPHRTSPLHF.

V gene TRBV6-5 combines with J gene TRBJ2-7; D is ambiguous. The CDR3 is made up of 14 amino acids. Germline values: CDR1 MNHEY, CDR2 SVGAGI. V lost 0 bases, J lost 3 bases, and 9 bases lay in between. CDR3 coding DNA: TGTGCCAGCAGTTACTCGGAAGGGAACTACGAGCAGTACTTC. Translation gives CASSYSEGNYEQYF.

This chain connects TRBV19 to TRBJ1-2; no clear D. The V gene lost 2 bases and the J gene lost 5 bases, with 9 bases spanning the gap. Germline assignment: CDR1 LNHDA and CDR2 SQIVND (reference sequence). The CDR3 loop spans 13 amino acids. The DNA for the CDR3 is TGTGCCAGTAGTATACAAAGAGAGTATGGCTACACCTTC. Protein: CASSIQREYGYTF.

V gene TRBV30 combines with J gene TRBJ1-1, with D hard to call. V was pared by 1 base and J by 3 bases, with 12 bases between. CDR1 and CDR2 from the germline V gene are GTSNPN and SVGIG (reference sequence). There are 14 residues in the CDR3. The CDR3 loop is CAWSAPYKDTEAFF. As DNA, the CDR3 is TGTGCCTGGAGTGCCCCTTACAAGGACACTGAAGCTTTCTTT.

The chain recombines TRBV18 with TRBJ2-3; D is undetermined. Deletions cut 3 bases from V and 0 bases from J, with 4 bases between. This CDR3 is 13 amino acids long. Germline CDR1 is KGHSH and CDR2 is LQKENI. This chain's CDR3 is CASSPKSTDTQYF. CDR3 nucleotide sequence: TGTGCCAGCTCACCGAAGAGCACAGATACGCAGTATTTT.

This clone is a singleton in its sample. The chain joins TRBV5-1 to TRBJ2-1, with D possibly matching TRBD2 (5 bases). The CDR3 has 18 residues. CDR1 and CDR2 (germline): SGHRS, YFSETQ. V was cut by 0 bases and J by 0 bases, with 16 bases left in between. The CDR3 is CASSLVPGSFYSYNEQFF. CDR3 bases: TGCGCCAGCAGCTTGGTTCCGGGGTCCTTTTACTCCTACAATGAGCAGTTCTTC. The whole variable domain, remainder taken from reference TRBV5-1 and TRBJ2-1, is KAGVTQTPRYLIKTRGQQVTLSCSPISGHRSVSWYQQTPGQGLQFLFEYFSETQRNKGNFPGRFSGRQFSNSRSEMNVSTLELGDSALYLCASSLVPGSFYSYNEQFFGPGTRLTVL.

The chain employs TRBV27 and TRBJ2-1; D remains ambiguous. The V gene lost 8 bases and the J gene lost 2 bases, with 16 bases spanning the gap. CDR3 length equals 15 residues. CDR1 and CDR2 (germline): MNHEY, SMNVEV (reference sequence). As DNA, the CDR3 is TGTGCCAGCGGCAGACCAAGGGTGCCCTACAATGAGCAGTTCTTC. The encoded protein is CASGRPRVPYNEQFF.

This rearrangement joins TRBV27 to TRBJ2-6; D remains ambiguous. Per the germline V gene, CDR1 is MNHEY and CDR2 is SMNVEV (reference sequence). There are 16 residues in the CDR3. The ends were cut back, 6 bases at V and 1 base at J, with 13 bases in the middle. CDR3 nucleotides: TGTGCCAGCAGCCTCTATTTCTTATCTGGGGCCAACGTCCTGACTTTC. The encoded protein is CASSLYFLSGANVLTF.

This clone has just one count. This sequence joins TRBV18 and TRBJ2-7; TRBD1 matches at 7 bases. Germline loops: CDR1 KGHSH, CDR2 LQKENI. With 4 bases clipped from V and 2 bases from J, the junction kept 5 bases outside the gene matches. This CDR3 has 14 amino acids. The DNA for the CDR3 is TGTGCCAGCTCACTAGGGACAGAGCCCTACGAGCAGTACTTC. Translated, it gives CASSLGTEPYEQYF.

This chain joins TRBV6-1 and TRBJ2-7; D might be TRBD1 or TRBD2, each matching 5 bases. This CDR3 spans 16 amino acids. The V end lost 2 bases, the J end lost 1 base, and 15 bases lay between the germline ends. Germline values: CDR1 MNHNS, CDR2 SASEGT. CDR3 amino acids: CASSEQPAGSSYEQYF. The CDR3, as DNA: TGTGCCAGCAGTGAACAACCGGCAGGGAGTTCCTACGAGCAGTACTTC.

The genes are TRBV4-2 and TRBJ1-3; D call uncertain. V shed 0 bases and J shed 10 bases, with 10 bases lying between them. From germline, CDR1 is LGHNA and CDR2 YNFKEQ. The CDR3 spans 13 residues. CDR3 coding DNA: TGTGCCAGCAGCCAAGAAGCGGGCAGGACCATATATTTT. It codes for CASSQEAGRTIYF.

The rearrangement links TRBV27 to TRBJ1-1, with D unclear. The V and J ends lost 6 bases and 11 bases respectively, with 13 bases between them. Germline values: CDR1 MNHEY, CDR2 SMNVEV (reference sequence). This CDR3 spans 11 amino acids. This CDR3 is CASRGRYEAFF. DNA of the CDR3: TGTGCCAGCAGGGGGAGGTATGAGGCTTTCTTT.